These 7 T cell receptor beta chains share one sample of origin, sequenced in a study of response to subunit inactivated influenza vaccine. TCRdb re-called the RT-PCR reads with MiXCR, one entry per CDR3 protein. The top ten hold less than 9% of the sample, which has roughly 650,000 distinct CDR3 sequences, 14% seen once. Source: PBMCs from blood, taken around two weeks before vaccination. The receptors were gathered from a man aged 45-65 years who received an inactivated influenza vaccine.

This chain links TRBV27 with TRBJ2-4; no definite D call. CDR3 size: 16 residues. Germline V CDR1 and CDR2: MNHEY, SMNVEV (reference sequence). V shed 0 bases and J shed 0 bases, with 9 bases lying between them. CDR3 amino acids: CASSLSWAVAKNIQYF. Written as DNA, the CDR3 is TGTGCCAGCAGTTTATCGTGGGCGGTAGCCAAAAACATTCAGTACTTC.

The chain couples TRBV10-3 to TRBJ2-5; D may match TRBD1 or TRBD2 (6 bases each). The germline gives CDR1 ENHRY, CDR2 SYGVKD. Trimming took 10 bases from V and 2 from J, leaving 17 bases between them. This CDR3 is built from 14 residues. The CDR3: CATRGGAGQETQYF. DNA of the CDR3: TGTGCCACCAGGGGCGGGGCGGGTCAAGAGACCCAGTACTTC.

The rearrangement joins TRBV27 to TRBJ2-5; 10 bases match TRBD1. Germline assignment: CDR1 MNHEY and CDR2 SMNVEV (reference sequence). V shed 4 bases and J 5 bases; nucleotides not matched to a gene: 7. The CDR3 is made up of 15 amino acids. CDR3 coding DNA: TGTGCCAGCAGTTATTCGACAGGGGGCACGGAGACCCAGTACTTC. This codes for CASSYSTGGTETQYF.

This clonotype occurred a few times. The chain is built from TRBV5-1 and TRBJ2-3, with 7 bases lining up with TRBD2. The CDR3 consists of 14 residues. The V and J ends lost 4 bases and 8 bases, in that order; junction bases with no gene match: 10. Per germline, CDR1 SGHRS and CDR2 YFSETQ. The CDR3 DNA follows: TGCGCCAGCAGCGGAGGACTAGAGATCGGTACGCAGTATTTT. This gives the protein CASSGGLEIGTQYF.

The genes are TRBV6-2 or TRBV6-3 and TRBJ1-5; no clear D gene. The CDR3 totals 14 residues. V was trimmed by 2 bases and J by 3 bases, leaving 8 bases between them. Germline lookup yields CDR1 MNHEY and CDR2 SVGEGT. The CDR3 protein is CASSYSDFNQPQHF. The CDR3 DNA follows: TGTGCCAGCAGTTACAGTGACTTCAATCAGCCCCAGCATTTT.

This sequence joins TRBV6-2 or TRBV6-3 and TRBJ2-7, with a possible D match to TRBD2 (5 bases). CDR3 length: 13 amino acids. Germline-derived CDR1 and CDR2 are MNHEY and SVGEGT. V was cut by 8 bases and J by 2 bases, with 13 bases left in between. CDR3 sequence reads: CASLERLTYEQYF. The CDR3 DNA reads TGTGCCAGCTTGGAGCGGTTAACCTACGAGCAGTACTTC.

In its sample, this clonotype was seen a few times. This chain uses TRBV5-1 with TRBJ1-1, with D perhaps matching TRBD1 (6 bases). CDR1 is SGHRS, CDR2 YFSETQ, per germline. The CDR3 contains 14 residues. V shed 4 bases and J shed 4 bases, with 14 bases lying between them. The CDR3 DNA follows: TGCGCCAGCAGCGTGGGGGGCAGGGTCACTGAAGCTTTCTTT. This sequence encodes CASSVGGRVTEAFF. The full variable domain, rest sourced from reference TRBV5-1 and TRBJ1-1, is KAGVTQTPRYLIKTRGQQVTLSCSPISGHRSVSWYQQTPGQGLQFLFEYFSETQRNKGNFPGRFSGRQFSNSRSEMNVSTLELGDSALYLCASSVGGRVTEAFFGQGTRLTVV.